A selection of T cell receptor beta chains follows, all from one sample in a study of human T cells and chemical hapten exposure. MiXCR, run by TCRdb on the RACE reads, gives a single entry per CDR3 protein. The table records about 110,000 distinct CDR3 sequences, around 35% of them present only once. The material sequenced was whole blood, taken in connection with sensitization to the hapten diphenylcyclopropenone (DPC). The receptors originated from a man aged 35 to 55 with alopecia areata. Some clones in this sample may be carry-over from other donors' samples. Both conserved end residues are part of each CDR3. Fields, in order: V gene, J gene, D gene, clone size, CDR3 DNA, CDR3 protein. D genes are given only for firm matches. Some rows mark clone size as missing; the rest say once, few, many or name a class of expanded clone.

TRBV4-3	TRBJ1-1	TRBD1	few	TGCGCCAGCAGCCAAGCCTACAGGGGGTTTGCACGGAACACTGAAGCTTTCTTT	CASSQAYRGFARNTEAFF
TRBV6-2/TRBV6-3	TRBJ2-2	.	few	TGTGCCAGCAGTTACACGAACACCGGGGAGCTGTTTTTT	CASSYTNTGELFF
TRBV24-1	TRBJ2-1	TRBD2	.	TGTGCCACCGCGGGAGGGTTGGATGAGCAGTTCTTC	CATAGGLDEQFF
TRBV5-1	TRBJ2-5	.	.	TGCGCCAGCAGCTTGGCCGGGGTCAGACAAGAGACCCAGTACTTC	CASSLAGVRQETQYF
TRBV6-1	TRBJ2-1	TRBD2	.	TGTGCCAGCAGTGCGAGGACTAGCGGGGACAATGAGCAGTTCTTC	CASSARTSGDNEQFF
TRBV28	TRBJ1-3	TRBD1	.	TGTGCCAGCTACGGACAGGGGGTCCCCCGCTCTGGAAACACCATATATTTT	CASYGQGVPRSGNTIYF
TRBV6-5	TRBJ2-2	.	few	TGTGCCAGCAGTTGGTTATCGAGGGGGTTTTCCGGGGAGCTGTTTTTT	CASSWLSRGFSGELFF
TRBV11-2	TRBJ2-1	.	.	TGTGCCAGCAGCTTAGCAGGGACCGAGCAGTTCTTC	CASSLAGTEQFF
TRBV20-1	TRBJ2-1	.	.	TGCAGTGCTAGGGGTCGGGATGGTTATGAGCAGTTCTTC	CSARGRDGYEQFF
TRBV5-8	TRBJ1-2	.	.	TGTGCCAGCAGCCTTATAAGGAGAGTCAACTATGGCTACACCTTC	CASSLIRRVNYGYTF
TRBV18	TRBJ2-3	.	.	TGTGCCAGCTCACCGGAGTGGGCAGATACGCAGTATTTT	CASSPEWADTQYF
TRBV20-1	TRBJ1-6	.	.	TGCAGTGCTAGAGTCTCAGGGTACCCCGATAATTCACCCCTCCACTTT	CSARVSGYPDNSPLHF
TRBV6-2/TRBV6-3	TRBJ2-1	.	many	TGTGCCAGCAGTTACATGAGGGCTGCTGAGCAGTTCTTC	CASSYMRAAEQFF
TRBV5-1	TRBJ1-4	.	few	TGCGCCAGCAGTCCCAGGGGAGATCGGGAAAAACTGTTTTTT	CASSPRGDREKLFF
TRBV20-1	TRBJ1-1	TRBD1	.	TGCAGGGCGCAATTAACAGGGGGTAACACTGAAGCTTTCTTT	CRAQLTGGNTEAFF
TRBV4-2	TRBJ1-1	TRBD1	.	TGTGCCAGCAGCCATACGACAGGGGACACTGAAGCTTTCTTT	CASSHTTGDTEAFF
TRBV3-1	TRBJ2-6	.	few	TGTGCCAGCAGCTCAACTGGGGCCAACGTCCTGACTTTC	CASSSTGANVLTF
TRBV6-2/TRBV6-3	TRBJ2-3	.	.	TGTGCCAGCAGTTACGGTGGCCCACGCACAGATACGCAGTATTTT	CASSYGGPRTDTQYF
TRBV12-3/TRBV12-4	TRBJ2-2	.	.	TGTGCCAGCACCCCTCGGGGGAACACCGGGGAGCTGTTTTTT	CASTPRGNTGELFF
TRBV28	TRBJ2-7	.	few	TGTGCCAGCAGGGAGGACTCCTCCTACGAGCAGTACTTC	CASREDSSYEQYF
TRBV11-2	TRBJ2-1	.	few	TGTGCCAGCAGCTTAGGGGGGACTGGACGAGAGCAGTTCTTC	CASSLGGTGREQFF
TRBV9	TRBJ2-2	.	.	TGTGCCAGCAGCGTAGGAGTTGGGACCGGGGAGCTGTTTTTT	CASSVGVGTGELFF
TRBV6-6	TRBJ1-5	TRBD1	many	TGTGCCAGCAGTTCCACAGGGGGCTACAATCAGCCCCAGCATTTT	CASSSTGGYNQPQHF
TRBV6-2/TRBV6-3	TRBJ1-1	.	.	TGTGCCAGCAGTCAGGCCACTGAAGCTTTCTTT	CASSQATEAFF
TRBV6-1	TRBJ2-7	TRBD2	many	TGTGCCAGCAGGTCCCTAGCGGGAGTACAGGAGCAGTACTTC	CASRSLAGVQEQYF
TRBV29-1	TRBJ2-3	TRBD2	.	TGCAGCGAAGCCGAGACTAGCGGGAGGGGTACGCAGTATTTT	CSEAETSGRGTQYF
TRBV5-1	TRBJ2-1	TRBD2	few	TGCGCCAGCAGCCCCCGGCACGAGCGGGAGGACGGGCAGTTCTTC	CASSPRHEREDGQFF
TRBV29-1	TRBJ2-5	TRBD1	many	TGCAGCGTTGTGCAGGGGGTCGGAGAGACCCAGTACTTC	CSVVQGVGETQYF
TRBV6-5	TRBJ2-5	.	few	TGTGCCAGCAGTTACGAGTGGGAGCCAGGGGAGACCCAGTACTTC	CASSYEWEPGETQYF
TRBV4-1	TRBJ2-3	.	.	TGCGCCAGCAGCCAAGAAGGCAGGGGGGCGACAGATACGCAGTATTTT	CASSQEGRGATDTQYF
TRBV5-1	TRBJ1-6	.	.	TGCGCCAGCAGCTTTGGGGATCGAAATTCACCCCTCCACTTT	CASSFGDRNSPLHF
TRBV6-5	TRBJ1-1	.	.	TGTGCCAGCGAAGCACCCGGGAGGACTGAAGCTTTCTTT	CASEAPGRTEAFF
TRBV28	TRBJ1-3	.	.	TGTGCCAGCAGTTTTTATCAATCTTTGCCTGGAAACACCATATATTTT	CASSFYQSLPGNTIYF
TRBV10-3	TRBJ2-3	TRBD2	once	TGTGCCATCAGCAAAAACGGACTAGCGGGAGACACAGATACGCAGTATTTT	CAISKNGLAGDTDTQYF
TRBV29-1	TRBJ1-2	.	.	TGCAGCGCGGGGGACGCCTATGGCTACACCTTC	CSAGDAYGYTF
TRBV7-9	TRBJ2-1	TRBD1	.	TGTGCCAGCAGTTGGGGGACAGCAAACAATGAGCAGTTCTTC	CASSWGTANNEQFF
TRBV6-6	TRBJ2-7	.	.	TGTGCCAGCACCAGGGACACCTACGAGCAGTACTTC	CASTRDTYEQYF
TRBV7-6	TRBJ2-2	TRBD2	.	TGTGCCAGCAGAGCGGGAGCCCGTTTCGCCGGGGAGCTGTTTTTT	CASRAGARFAGELFF
TRBV12-5	TRBJ1-3	TRBD1	few	TGTGCTAGTGGTTTGGTACTGGGGACAGGGGCACTCTCTGGAAACACCATATATTTT	CASGLVLGTGALSGNTIYF
TRBV2	TRBJ1-2	.	few	TGTGCCAGCAGTGTAGTTGAAAATGGCTACACCTTC	CASSVVENGYTF
TRBV6-5	TRBJ1-1	.	.	TGTGCCAGCAGTACCCGAGACAGAGCTGAAGCTTTCTTT	CASSTRDRAEAFF
TRBV28	TRBJ2-7	.	.	TGTGCCAGCAGTCCCGGGAGTTCCGCCTACGAGCAGTACTTC	CASSPGSSAYEQYF
TRBV6-2/TRBV6-3	TRBJ2-3	.	few	TGTGCCAGCAGTCGGAGGGATACGCAGTATTTT	CASSRRDTQYF
TRBV11-1	TRBJ2-5	.	.	TGTGCCAGCAGCTCGAACCAAGAGACCCAGTACTTC	CASSSNQETQYF
TRBV12-3/TRBV12-4	TRBJ2-7	TRBD2	few	TGTGCCAGCAGTTTGTACGGGACTAGTGGCTACGAGCAGTACTTC	CASSLYGTSGYEQYF
TRBV28	TRBJ2-5	.	.	TGTGCCAGCAGTATCGGGGACTGGGGTTCCCAAGAGACCCAGTACTTC	CASSIGDWGSQETQYF
TRBV12-3/TRBV12-4	TRBJ1-1	.	once	TGTGCCAGCAGTTTTCGTTTTGGGGGAGCAAGAGGTAACACTGAAGCTTTCTTT	CASSFRFGGARGNTEAFF
TRBV29-1	TRBJ1-1	.	few	TGCAGCGTTCCGGGGGCCTGGACCGCGGTGAACACTGAAGCTTTCTTT	CSVPGAWTAVNTEAFF
TRBV29-1	TRBJ1-1	TRBD1	few	TGCAGCGCAACGGACAGGGGGGGCACTGAAGCTTTCTTT	CSATDRGGTEAFF
TRBV5-1	TRBJ2-5	.	.	TGCGCCAGCAGCTTGGGGTTTCGGGAGTTGGTTTCTGGAGGAGAGACCCAGTACTTC	CASSLGFRELVSGGETQYF
TRBV20-1	TRBJ1-6	TRBD1	few	TGCAGTGCTATGACAGGGGATAATTCACCCCTCCACTTT	CSAMTGDNSPLHF
TRBV7-2	TRBJ1-2	TRBD1	.	TGTGCCAGCAGCCCGGACAGGAACTATGGCTACACCTTC	CASSPDRNYGYTF
TRBV9	TRBJ1-1	TRBD1	.	TGTGCCAGCAGCAGAGAACAGGGGGTGAACACTGAAGCTTTCTTT	CASSREQGVNTEAFF
TRBV18	TRBJ1-1	TRBD1	few	TGTGCCAGCTCACCGGGGACAGGGATGAACACTGAAGCTTTCTTT	CASSPGTGMNTEAFF
TRBV4-3	TRBJ2-2	TRBD1	.	TGCGCCAGCAGCCAAGACTACAGGGGGTTCACCGGGGAGCTGTTTTTT	CASSQDYRGFTGELFF
TRBV12-3/TRBV12-4	TRBJ1-2	.	.	TGTGCCAGCAGTTTATACAGGAGGAGGGGTAACTATGGCTACACCTTC	CASSLYRRRGNYGYTF
TRBV2	TRBJ2-3	.	.	TGTGCCAGCAGTGGGGGCGGGGTCCCGGGCACAGATACGCAGTATTTT	CASSGGGVPGTDTQYF
TRBV6-2/TRBV6-3	TRBJ1-5	TRBD1	few	TGTGCCAGCAGCCGGGGACAGCTTAGCAATCAGCCCCAGCATTTT	CASSRGQLSNQPQHF
TRBV14	TRBJ2-2	.	.	TGTGCCAGCAGCCAAGATCTGGGGTTCGGGGAGCTGTTTTTT	CASSQDLGFGELFF